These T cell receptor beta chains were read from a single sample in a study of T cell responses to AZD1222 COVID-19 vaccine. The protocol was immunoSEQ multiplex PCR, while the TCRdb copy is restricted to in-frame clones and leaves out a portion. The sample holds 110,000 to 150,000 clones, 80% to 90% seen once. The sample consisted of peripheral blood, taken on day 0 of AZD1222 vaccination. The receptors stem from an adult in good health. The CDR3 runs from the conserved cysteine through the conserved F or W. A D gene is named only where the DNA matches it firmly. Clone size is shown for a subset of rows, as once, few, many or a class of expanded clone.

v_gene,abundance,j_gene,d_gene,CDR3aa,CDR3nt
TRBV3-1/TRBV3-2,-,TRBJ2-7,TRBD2,CASSQAGTTSEQYF,TGTGCCAGCAGCCAAGCCGGGACTACCTCCGAGCAGTACTTC
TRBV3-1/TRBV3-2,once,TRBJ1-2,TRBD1,CASSQDHRDSSGYTF,TGTGCCAGCAGCCAAGATCACCGGGACAGTAGCGGCTACACCTTC
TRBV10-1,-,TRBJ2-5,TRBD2,CASSAGLAGQETQYF,TGCGCCAGCAGTGCAGGACTAGCGGGACAAGAGACCCAGTACTTC
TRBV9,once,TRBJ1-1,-,CASSPSPGDTEAFF,TGTGCCAGCAGCCCCTCCCCCGGGGACACTGAAGCTTTCTTT
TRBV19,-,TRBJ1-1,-,CASSISVNTEAFF,TGTGCCAGTAGTATTTCCGTGAACACTGAAGCTTTCTTT
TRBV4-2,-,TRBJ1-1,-,CASSQDPAGYTEAFF,TGTGCCAGCAGCCAAGACCCGGCGGGGTACACTGAAGCTTTCTTT
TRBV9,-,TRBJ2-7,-,CASSASEGRSYEQYF,TGTGCCAGCAGCGCCTCGGAGGGCCGCAGTTACGAGCAGTACTTC
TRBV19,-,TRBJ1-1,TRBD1,CASSILPGQEAFF,TGTGCCAGTAGTATCCTTCCGGGACAGGAAGCTTTCTTT
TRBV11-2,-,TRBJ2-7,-,CASSLGPDLSYEQYF,TGTGCCAGCAGCTTAGGGCCGGACCTCTCTTACGAGCAGTACTTC
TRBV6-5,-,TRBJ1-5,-,CASSYGRTDQPQHF,TGTGCCAGCAGTTATGGCAGGACTGATCAGCCCCAGCATTTT
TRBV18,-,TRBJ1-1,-,CASSPSDGAYTEAFF,TGTGCCAGCTCACCCTCGGACGGGGCGTACACTGAAGCTTTCTTT
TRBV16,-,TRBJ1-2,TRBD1,CASSPGQGYGYTF,TGTGCCAGCAGCCCTGGACAGGGGTATGGCTACACCTTC
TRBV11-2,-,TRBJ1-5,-,CASSPGEVGRQPQHF,TGTGCCAGCAGCCCCGGGGAGGTTGGGCGGCAGCCCCAGCATTTT
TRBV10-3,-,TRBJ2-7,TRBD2,CAISPTSGTYEQYF,TGTGCCATCTCCCCGACTAGCGGGACCTACGAGCAGTACTTC
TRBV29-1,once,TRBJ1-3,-,CSFSPSRGNTIYF,TGCAGCTTTTCCCCGAGTCGCGGAAACACCATATATTTT